The clone carrying this T cell receptor beta chain has just a few counts. What it binds is not known. These data come from a study of cytomegalovirus exposure and HLA in healthy donors. Notes on the study in general: Later analysis placed DRB1 highest and HLA-C lowest in TCR association rates, which differed by HLA locus. A few V segments could not be told apart, such as TRBV6-2 and TRBV6-3, and were left out.

13 Jbeta primers and 60 Vbeta primers were used for the PCR. The method was immunoSEQ multiplex PCR; TCRdb's version includes in-frame clones alone and lacks a portion of them. Of tens of thousands of clones in the sample, around 84% are singletons; the top ten hold approximately 4.4%. Healthy bone marrow donors made up the donor group. Trimming cost V 3 bases and J 2 bases, with 8 bases left between them. The CDR3 has 14 residues. Germline lookup yields CDR1 SGHTA and CDR2 FQGNSA. The sample consisted of PBMCs. The chain couples TRBV7-2 to TRBJ2-1, with TRBD2 as a possible D gene (7 bases). The receptor comes from a man in his forties in good health and CMV-seronegative. This CDR3 is CASSLGGPYNEQFF. For the CDR3, the DNA is TGTGCCAGCAGCTTGGGGGGGCCCTACAATGAGCAGTTCTTC. Full variable domain (outside the CDR3, taken from reference TRBV7-2 and TRBJ2-1): GAGVSQSPSNKVTEKGKDVELRCDPISGHTALYWYRQSLGQGLEFLIYFQGNSAPDKSGLPSDRFSAERTGGSVSTLTIQRTQQEDSAVYLCASSLGGPYNEQFFGPGTRLTVL.